The 12 T cell receptor beta chains below come from one sample, sequenced in a study of cytomegalovirus exposure and HLA in healthy donors. The repertoire was sequenced with immunoSEQ multiplex PCR; TCRdb's copy has only in-frame clones and lacks some. Found here are about 130,000 clones, more than 95% of them singletons; the top ten hold 1.5% to 2%. Material: PBMCs. These receptors were obtained from a man younger than 35 in good health and CMV-seronegative.

This clone was found once. The chain joins TRBV28 to TRBJ2-2; 7 bases fit TRBD1. The CDR3 spans 15 residues. V was clipped by 11 bases and J by 2 bases; unmatched bases: 11. CDR1 MDHEN and CDR2 SYDVKM come from the germline V gene. CDR3: CASNRGTANTGELFF. The CDR3 DNA reads TGTGCCTCCAATCGAGGGACAGCCAACACCGGGGAGCTGTTTTTT. Looking up the rest from reference TRBV28 and TRBJ2-2 gives the full variable domain: DVKVTQSSRYLVKRTGEKVFLECVQDMDHENMFWYRQDPGLGLRLIYFSYDVKMKEKGDIPEGYSVSREKKERFSLILESASTNQTSMYLCASNRGTANTGELFFGEGSRLTVL.

This chain's CDR3 is CASSSRLARSYNEQFF. The CDR3 nucleotides read TGTGCCAGCAGTTCCCGACTAGCGCGTTCCTACAATGAGCAGTTCTTC. The V gene is TRBV25-1, the J gene TRBJ2-1; 8 bases match TRBD2. Germline V lookup: CDR1 MGHDK, CDR2 SYGVNS. V trimming: 5 bases; J trimming: 1 base; junction bases outside the gene matches: 7. The CDR3 consists of 16 residues.

This rearrangement joins TRBV2 to TRBJ1-4; 8 bases match TRBD1. This CDR3 comprises 15 residues. Germline trimming cut 5 bases from V and 8 bases from J; bases unmatched to any gene: 10. From germline, CDR1 is SNHLY and CDR2 FYNNEI. CDR3 sequence: CASSRQGLKEEKLFF. Here the CDR3 DNA reads TGTGCCAGCAGTAGACAGGGGCTGAAGGAGGAAAAACTGTTTTTT.

V usage is TRBV7-9 and J usage is TRBJ1-5; 9 positions match TRBD1. Looked up from germline, CDR1 is SEHNR and CDR2 is FQNEAQ (reference sequence). With V trimmed by 4 bases and J by 0 bases, 7 bases remained unmatched. CDR3 size: 17 residues. This CDR3 reads CASSSGTGFNSNQPQHF. Here the CDR3 DNA reads TGTGCCAGCAGCTCCGGGACAGGGTTTAATAGCAATCAGCCCCAGCATTTT.

This chain links TRBV9 with TRBJ2-3; 15 bases align to TRBD2. The CDR3 totals 16 residues. Germline loops: CDR1 SGDLS, CDR2 YYNGEE. Trimming cost V 4 bases and J 4 bases; bases outside gene matches: 4. CDR3 DNA sequence: TGTGCCAGCAGCCACGGACTAGCGGGAGGGCCAGATACGCAGTATTTT. It is translated as CASSHGLAGGPDTQYF.

This sequence joins TRBV27 and TRBJ2-7, with 7 bases matching TRBD2. CDR1 and CDR2 from the germline V gene are MNHEY and SMNVEV (reference sequence). Losses at the gene ends were 4 bases for V and 3 bases for J; bases not matched to a gene: 15. The CDR3 has 17 residues. This chain's CDR3 is CASSSPPGEGRIYEQYF. CDR3 DNA: TGTGCCAGCAGTTCACCCCCCGGGGAGGGGAGGATCTACGAGCAGTACTTC.

CDR3 bases: TGTGCCAGCAGCTTAGGGACAGGGGCGCAAGAGACCCAGTACTTC. As protein: CASSLGTGAQETQYF. The chain couples TRBV13 to TRBJ2-5; 8 bases are shared with TRBD1. Per germline, CDR1 PRHDT and CDR2 FYEKMQ (reference sequence). V lost 0 bases, J lost 2 bases, and 2 bases stayed unmatched. The CDR3 loop spans 15 amino acids.

J is TRBJ2-1 and V is TRBV7-3; weak D call: TRBD2 (5 bases). Trimming removed 1 base at V and 8 bases at J, with 9 bases between. CDR1 is SGHTA and CDR2 is FQGTGA in the germline V gene. This CDR3 is built from 13 residues. The CDR3 is CASSLRRVDEQFF. The CDR3 DNA reads as TGTGCCAGCAGCTTAAGGCGGGTTGATGAGCAGTTCTTC.

This rearrangement joins TRBV7-2 to TRBJ2-1; 7 positions match TRBD2. The CDR3 length is 15 residues. Germline loops: CDR1 SGHTA, CDR2 FQGNSA. Unmatched junction bases numbered 5, after V lost 1 base and J lost 5 bases. CDR3 sequence: CASSLGPAGHNEQFF. The CDR3 DNA follows: TGTGCCAGCAGCTTAGGCCCAGCGGGGCACAATGAGCAGTTCTTC.

This rearrangement joins TRBV6-5 to TRBJ2-7; D gene uncertain. CDR1 and CDR2 (germline): MNHEY, SVGAGI. V lost 2 bases and J 0 bases, leaving 11 bases between the germline ends. The CDR3 covers 15 residues. The CDR3 sequence: CASSYERLSSYEQYF. In nucleotides, the CDR3 is TGTGCCAGCAGTTACGAGCGTCTGAGCTCCTACGAGCAGTACTTC.

The chain links TRBV29-1 to TRBJ1-1; TRBD1 aligns across 8 bases. Germline assignment: CDR1 SQVTM and CDR2 ANQGSEA. With 6 bases clipped from V and 1 base from J, the junction kept 1 base outside the gene matches. The CDR3 runs to 12 residues. Here the CDR3 reads CSVGTGNTEAFF. The CDR3 bases are TGCAGCGTCGGGACAGGGAACACTGAAGCTTTCTTT.

The chain employs TRBV5-4 and TRBJ1-2; 10 bases map to TRBD1. Germline-derived CDR1 and CDR2 are SGHNT and YYREEE (reference sequence). The V gene end was trimmed by 6 bases and the J gene end by 4 bases; junction bases not matched to a gene: 12. This CDR3 is built from 16 residues. CDR3 region: CASTRPGQGGVYGYTF. CDR3 in DNA: TGTGCCAGCACCCGACCCGGACAGGGGGGCGTCTATGGCTACACCTTC. Full variable domain (rest looked up from reference TRBV5-4 and TRBJ1-2): ETGVTQSPTHLIKTRGQQVTLRCSSQSGHNTVSWYQQALGQGPQFIFQYYREEENGRGNFPPRFSGLQFPNYSSELNVNALELDDSALYLCASTRPGQGGVYGYTFGSGTRLTVV.